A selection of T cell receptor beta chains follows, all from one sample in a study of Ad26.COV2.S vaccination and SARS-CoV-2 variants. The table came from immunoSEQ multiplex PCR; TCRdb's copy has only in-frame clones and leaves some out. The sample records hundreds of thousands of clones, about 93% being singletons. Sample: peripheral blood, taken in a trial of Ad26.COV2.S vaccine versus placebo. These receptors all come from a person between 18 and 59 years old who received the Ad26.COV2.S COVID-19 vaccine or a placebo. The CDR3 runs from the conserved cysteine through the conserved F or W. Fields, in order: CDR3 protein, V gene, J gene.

CASSPSQENSPLHF	TRBV9	TRBJ1-6
CASSPDQEGGTEAFF	TRBV5-6	TRBJ1-1
CASSPGPFSYEQYF	TRBV4-1	TRBJ2-7
CASSQQVRGSPLHF	TRBV7-8	TRBJ1-6
CASSINHQHTEAFF	TRBV19	TRBJ1-1
CASSRTSGSGGNEQYF	TRBV5-4	TRBJ2-7
CASSLEYSGIQYF	TRBV7-2	TRBJ2-4
CASSLRGQETQYF	TRBV12-3/TRBV12-4	TRBJ2-5
CATRGDRAISGANVLTF	TRBV2	TRBJ2-6
CASSYPSRGADTQYF	TRBV6-6	TRBJ2-3
CASSLVAESSYEQYF	TRBV11-1	TRBJ2-7
CASSLLGQGSEKLFF	TRBV5-4	TRBJ1-4
CASIRPRGKLAKNIQYF	TRBV21-1	TRBJ2-4
CSVFGEGRFGPYEQYF	TRBV29-1	TRBJ2-7
CASSQGAEDEKLFF	TRBV5-1	TRBJ1-4
CASSQDLAGLTNYNEQFF	TRBV14	TRBJ2-1
CASSLGGRQGSTEAFF	TRBV5-6	TRBJ1-1
CATSRDIGSDEQYF	TRBV15	TRBJ2-7
CASTGGPWNEQFF	TRBV9	TRBJ2-1
CASSPWGRNYEQYF	TRBV6-2/TRBV6-3	TRBJ2-7
CASGAGRGYTF	TRBV6-5	TRBJ1-2
CASRITGGVYGYTF	TRBV2	TRBJ1-2
CASSYSRAIEPQHF	TRBV6-5	TRBJ1-5
CASSLTGGEETQYF	TRBV11-2	TRBJ2-5
CASSFHPRTGGLEGHEKLFF	TRBV7-6	TRBJ1-4
CASSPSVGRNSPLHF	TRBV5-5	TRBJ1-6
CASSLDRGEGYEQYF	TRBV11-2	TRBJ2-7
CASSLRQGGETQYF	TRBV7-9	TRBJ2-5
CASTLAGEDGDEQFF	TRBV5-1	TRBJ2-1
CVSSSAGTGAEKLFF	TRBV7-6	TRBJ1-4
CASSFRRDLAGEQYF	TRBV7-9	TRBJ2-7
CASSPSPEGRTYEQYF	TRBV27	TRBJ2-7
CASSQDKESSYNEQFF	TRBV4-1	TRBJ2-1
CASTDRVNEQYF	TRBV28	TRBJ2-7
CASSLGDNEQFF	TRBV7-9	TRBJ2-1
CASSPDYEQYF	TRBV18	TRBJ2-7
CASSYSRSMEQYF	TRBV6-2/TRBV6-3	TRBJ2-7
CAWSVRDRSTEAFF	TRBV30	TRBJ1-1
CASSPAPDTEAFF	TRBV18	TRBJ1-1
CASSSVALGGSGNTEAFF	TRBV28	TRBJ1-1
CASSWTGLQETQYF	TRBV7-6	TRBJ2-5
CASSARQGGSTDTQYF	TRBV9	TRBJ2-3
CASSYSPQGRGKLFF	TRBV6-5	TRBJ1-4
CASSAPAALAKNIQYF	TRBV28	TRBJ2-4
CSVEEGSYGYTF	TRBV29-1	TRBJ1-2
CAISENSLAVGGEQFF	TRBV10-3	TRBJ2-1
CASSPLQGKSEAFF	TRBV5-4	TRBJ1-1
CASSQVRMNTEAFF	TRBV4-3	TRBJ1-1
CSASVDNPYEQYF	TRBV20-1	TRBJ2-7
CASSYSGGVYTEAFF	TRBV6-5	TRBJ1-1
CASSFEQEYNSPLHF	TRBV28	TRBJ1-6
CASSQDLPGGSVSYEQYF	TRBV3-1/TRBV3-2	TRBJ2-7
CASSQDRAAFADTQYF	TRBV4-3	TRBJ2-3
CASSSGAGRDEQFF	TRBV5-1	TRBJ2-1
CASSLEISGTEAFF	TRBV11-1	TRBJ1-1
CASSQMANTEAFF	TRBV4-1	TRBJ1-1
CASSHTSDRVGLATYNEQFF	TRBV14	TRBJ2-1
CAWRRAGDTDTQYF	TRBV30	TRBJ2-3
CASRPASGLRQQYF	TRBV28	TRBJ2-7